This is a list of T cell receptor beta chains from one sample in a study of blood T cell repertoires in COVID-19. Some clones are missing from TCRdb's copy, which holds only in-frame ones; the method was immunoSEQ multiplex PCR. The data show around 170,000 clones, approximately 80% seen once. The specimen was PBMCs or T cells enriched from blood (not recorded which). Receptors were obtained from a man between 45 and 60 years old who had recovered from COVID-19. Both conserved end residues are part of each CDR3. A D gene is named only where the DNA matches it firmly. A clone size is listed for some rows: how often the clone was seen (once, few, many), or a class if it is expanded.

clone size,V gene,D gene,J gene,CDR3 protein,CDR3 DNA
NA,TRBV28,TRBD1,TRBJ2-1,CASSLAGTGSYNEQFF,TGTGCCAGCAGTTTGGCCGGGACAGGCTCCTACAATGAGCAGTTCTTC
NA,TRBV6-5,TRBD2,TRBJ2-1,CASSYSTSGGANEQFF,TGTGCCAGCAGTTACTCGACCAGCGGGGGGGCCAACGAGCAGTTCTTC
NA,TRBV2,TRBD2,TRBJ2-1,CASRVAGATIYNEQFF,TGTGCCAGCAGGGTAGCGGGGGCCACCATCTACAATGAGCAGTTCTTC
once,TRBV6-5,NA,TRBJ1-6,CAAGSVDSPLHF,TGTGCCGCCGGGTCCGTGGATTCACCCCTCCACTTT
NA,TRBV11-3,TRBD1,TRBJ1-5,CASSFGSGTGPSSGNQPQHF,TGTGCCAGCAGCTTTGGTTCCGGGACAGGGCCCTCGTCGGGCAATCAGCCCCAGCATTTT
once,TRBV5-1,TRBD1,TRBJ1-6,CASSLSGGANSPLHF,TGCGCCAGCAGCCTGTCAGGGGGCGCAAATTCACCCCTCCACTTT
few,TRBV7-6,TRBD1,TRBJ1-2,CASSLGPGQASYGYTF,TGTGCCAGCAGCTTAGGCCCGGGACAGGCGAGCTATGGCTACACCTTC
NA,TRBV10-3,NA,TRBJ1-6,CAISDSVSYNSPLHF,TGTGCCATCAGTGATTCTGTCTCCTATAATTCACCCCTCCACTTT
NA,TRBV27,NA,TRBJ1-4,CASSYGKRHEKLFF,TGTGCCAGCAGTTATGGTAAACGACATGAAAAATTGTTTTTT
NA,TRBV2,TRBD1,TRBJ1-5,CASGQEKVQHF,TGTGCCAGCGGACAGGAAAAGGTCCAGCATTTT
NA,TRBV19,NA,TRBJ2-6,CASSHRDRANVLTF,TGTGCCAGTAGTCATAGGGACAGGGCCAACGTCCTGACTTTC
NA,TRBV6-5,NA,TRBJ1-2,CASTAAGGGYTF,TGTGCCAGCACCGCAGCGGGGGGTGGCTACACCTTC
NA,TRBV7-9,NA,TRBJ2-2,CASSLVGGESTGELFF,TGTGCCAGCAGCTTAGTTGGAGGGGAGAGCACCGGGGAGCTGTTTTTT
NA,TRBV3-1/TRBV3-2,NA,TRBJ2-5,CASSRRGRETQYF,TGTGCCAGCAGTCGGAGGGGGCGAGAGACCCAGTACTTC
few,TRBV6-5,NA,TRBJ2-3,CASSLDPRRDTQYF,TGTGCCAGCAGTCTAGATCCCCGGAGGGATACGCAGTATTTT
NA,TRBV28,TRBD1,TRBJ1-1,CASSWPGQGNTEAFF,TGTGCCAGCAGCTGGCCGGGACAGGGGAACACTGAAGCTTTCTTT
NA,TRBV11-1,NA,TRBJ1-1,CASSLGVPSEAFF,TGTGCCAGCAGCTTAGGAGTGCCTTCCGAAGCTTTCTTT
many,TRBV21-1,NA,TRBJ1-5,CASDNMRDQPQHF,TGTGCCAGCGATAACATGAGGGATCAGCCCCAGCATTTT
NA,TRBV3-1/TRBV3-2,NA,TRBJ1-1,CASSLRTEAFF,TGTGCCAGCAGCTTGCGCACTGAAGCTTTCTTT
NA,TRBV6-4,NA,TRBJ1-1,CASSIQENTEAFF,TGTGCCAGCAGTATACAGGAGAACACTGAAGCTTTCTTT
NA,TRBV4-3,NA,TRBJ1-2,CASSPSSEGTGYGYTF,TGCGCCAGCAGCCCATCCTCTGAAGGGACTGGCTATGGCTACACCTTC
NA,TRBV2,TRBD1,TRBJ1-4,CASSENAGGLEKLFF,TGTGCCAGCAGTGAGAATGCAGGGGGGTTGGAAAAACTGTTTTTT